These 18 T cell receptor beta chains share one sample of origin, sequenced in a study of Graves' ophthalmopathy and Graves' hyperthyroidism. CDR3 regions of TCR beta were amplified from RNA transcripts. Amplification began with first-round RT-PCR using HTBI primers, then second-round multiplex PCR was performed. TCRdb reprocessed the multiplex PCR reads via MiXCR and lists one record per CDR3 protein. There are some 150,000 distinct CDR3 sequences in the sample; 39% occur only once, and roughly 8.9% lies in the top ten. The material sequenced was peripheral blood. These receptors were collected from a man under 40 with Graves' ophthalmopathy.

This clonotype was seen at least ten times. This sequence joins TRBV5-1 and TRBJ2-5, with TRBD2 matching 8 bases. The CDR3 length is 14 residues. Germline V gives CDR1 SGHRS, CDR2 YFSETQ. The J segment lost 2 bases and the V segment lost 3 bases, leaving 3 bases of the junction unmatched. Here the CDR3 DNA reads TGCGCCAGCAGCTGGGGGACTAGGCAAGAGACCCAGTACTTC. Its translation is CASSWGTRQETQYF.

CDR3 sequence: CASSLTTNYGYTF. CDR3 coding DNA: TGTGCCAGCAGTTTAACAACTAACTATGGCTACACCTTC. V gene TRBV28 combines with J gene TRBJ1-2, with unresolved D. V dropped 2 bases and J dropped 0 bases, with 4 bases sitting between them. The CDR3 has 13 residues. Germline-derived CDR1 and CDR2 are MDHEN and SYDVKM.

In its sample, this clonotype was seen once. The V and J genes are TRBV28 and TRBJ2-4; 7 bases match TRBD1. The V gene's germline CDR1 is MDHEN and CDR2 SYDVKM. The CDR3 is made up of 15 amino acids. V shed 5 bases, J shed 2 bases, and the junction held 6 bases outside the gene matches. The CDR3 coding sequence is TGTGCCAGCAGTGTCCCACAGGGGACCAAAAACATTCAGTACTTC. Its translation: CASSVPQGTKNIQYF.

The chain links TRBV6-1 to TRBJ1-1; D not certain. The CDR3 consists of 12 residues. The V end lost 9 bases, the J end lost 0 bases, and 8 bases lay between the germline ends. Germline loops: CDR1 MNHNS, CDR2 SASEGT. The CDR3 region is CASLWLNTEAFF. DNA of the CDR3: TGTGCCAGTCTCTGGCTGAACACTGAAGCTTTCTTT.

This clonotype was detected ten times or more. The rearrangement uses TRBV12-3 or TRBV12-4 and TRBJ1-1; D perhaps matches TRBD1 (5 bases). The ends were cut back, 1 base at V and 5 bases at J, with 11 bases in the middle. The CDR3 length is 14 residues. The CDR3 is CASSLGQRRTEAFF. The CDR3, as DNA: TGTGCCAGCAGTTTAGGACAGCGGCGGACTGAAGCTTTCTTT.

The V and J genes are TRBV28 and TRBJ1-1; 11 positions agree with TRBD1. The CDR3 runs to 15 residues. The germline CDR1 and CDR2 sequences are MDHEN and SYDVKM. Trimming removed 5 bases from V and 5 bases from J; junction bases left unmatched: 7. CDR3 in amino acids: CASSRTGGERTEAFF. The DNA of the CDR3 is TGTGCCAGCAGTCGGACAGGGGGCGAGAGGACTGAAGCTTTCTTT. Filled out from reference TRBV28 and TRBJ1-1, the complete variable domain reads DVKVTQSSRYLVKRTGEKVFLECVQDMDHENMFWYRQDPGLGLRLIYFSYDVKMKEKGDIPEGYSVSREKKERFSLILESASTNQTSMYLCASSRTGGERTEAFFGQGTRLTVV.

The gene calls are TRBV10-1 and TRBJ1-5, with D perhaps TRBD1 (5 bases). V was pared by 9 bases and J by 11 bases, with 23 bases between. Germline V CDR1 and CDR2: WNHNN, SYGVQD (reference sequence). The CDR3 is 14 amino acids. CDR3 loop: CARTKRHPPGAQHF. The CDR3, as DNA: TGCGCCAGGACTAAAAGACATCCCCCGGGGGCCCAGCATTTT.

This clonotype was seen at least ten times. The V and J genes are TRBV6-2 or TRBV6-3 and TRBJ1-5, with D tentatively TRBD1 (5 bases). Germline V lookup: CDR1 MNHEY, CDR2 SVGEGT. This CDR3 comprises 17 residues. The V and J ends lost 5 bases and 2 bases respectively, with 19 bases between them. The CDR3 region has the DNA TGTGCCAGCAGTGGCAACAAGGGGAGTTGGGGCAATCAGCCCCAGCATTTT. Protein: CASSGNKGSWGNQPQHF.

The rearrangement joins TRBV6-1 to TRBJ2-7; 10 bases line up with TRBD1. CDR3 size: 15 residues. The V gene end was trimmed by 6 bases and the J gene end by 4 bases; junction bases not matched to a gene: 9. The germline V gene encodes CDR1 MNHNS and CDR2 SASEGT. The CDR3 coding sequence is TGTGCCAGCAGCCCGGGACAGGGGATTTCTTACGAGCAGTACTTC. Its translation: CASSPGQGISYEQYF.

This clonotype has at least ten counts. The V call is TRBV12-3 or TRBV12-4, the J call TRBJ2-7, with D perhaps TRBD1 (6 bases). The CDR3 consists of 14 residues. The V end lost 4 bases, the J end lost 2 bases, and 12 bases lay between the germline ends. CDR3 nucleotides: TGTGCCAGCAGTTCTCGGACAGATACCTACGAGCAGTACTTC. Translating gives CASSSRTDTYEQYF.

This clonotype was observed at least ten times. The chain combines TRBV12-3 or TRBV12-4 with TRBJ1-1; TRBD1 matches at 9 bases. The CDR3 is made up of 17 amino acids. With V trimmed by 6 bases and J by 5 bases, 16 bases remained unmatched. The CDR3 region has the DNA TGTGCCAGCAGGGGTGGCGCACAGGGGGCGCGAACAACTGAAGCTTTCTTT. It yields the protein CASRGGAQGARTTEAFF.

This clonotype has ten or more counts. This chain connects TRBV6-5 to TRBJ1-6; a possible D gene is TRBD1 (5 bases). The germline CDR1 and CDR2 sequences are MNHEY and SVGAGI. The V gene lost 7 bases and the J gene lost 0 bases, with 13 bases spanning the gap. The CDR3 is made up of 16 amino acids. Here the CDR3 reads CASKGAESSYNSPLHF. As DNA, the CDR3 is TGTGCCAGCAAAGGGGCGGAGAGCTCCTATAATTCACCCCTCCACTTT.

The table lists this clonotype with many counts. The rearrangement uses TRBV4-2 and TRBJ1-1; D remains unclear. The V gene's germline CDR1 is LGHNA and CDR2 YNFKEQ. With 0 bases removed from V and 5 bases from J, the gap between germline ends came to 13 bases. The CDR3 spans 15 residues. The CDR3 DNA reads as TGTGCCAGCAGCCAAGATATGGGGTATGGGACTGAAGCTTTCTTT. Its translation: CASSQDMGYGTEAFF.

This clonotype was recorded once. V and J are TRBV30 and TRBJ2-7; TRBD1 is a possible D gene (6 bases). The V end lost 4 bases, the J end lost 3 bases, and 16 bases lay between the germline ends. The CDR3 length is 14 residues. CDR1 is GTSNPN and CDR2 is SVGIG in the germline V gene (reference sequence). The DNA of the CDR3 is TGTGCCTGGACTGCCGGGACAAATTTCTACGAGCAGTACTTC. It encodes CAWTAGTNFYEQYF.

This clonotype has ten or more counts. This chain joins TRBV27 and TRBJ1-3; D uncertain. This CDR3 has 13 amino acids. V was clipped by 2 bases and J by 4 bases, with 6 bases between them. Germline V CDR1 and CDR2: MNHEY, SMNVEV (reference sequence). The CDR3 reads CASSLRAGNTIYF. CDR3 DNA: TGTGCCAGCAGTTTAAGGGCGGGAAACACCATATATTTT.

The J gene is TRBJ2-5, the V gene TRBV24-1; possibly TRBD2 for D (6 bases). Between the trimmed V and J ends, which lost 1 base and 3 bases, there was a span of 14 bases. The CDR3 length is 16 residues. Germline V lookup: CDR1 KGHDR, CDR2 SFDVKD. CDR3 DNA sequence: TGTGCCACCAGTGATTTCAGCGGGTCGGGGGAAGAGACCCAGTACTTC. Its protein is CATSDFSGSGEETQYF.

A note on this clonotype: The junction shows a germline mismatch at one end, possibly a read error. The chain employs TRBV6-2 or TRBV6-3 and TRBJ2-7, with D unresolved. The CDR3 has 13 residues. CDR1 is MNHEY, CDR2 SVGEGT, per germline. The CDR3 loop reads CASSLPGYYERYF. The CDR3 coding sequence is TGTGCCAGCTCTCTCCCGGGCTACTACGAGCGGTACTTC.

J is TRBJ2-7 and V is TRBV12-3 or TRBV12-4; D may be TRBD1 (6 bases). The CDR3 is 13 residues long. V was pared by 8 bases and J by 3 bases, with 14 bases between. CDR3 DNA: TGTGCCAGCGCGCAGGGGTTCCGCTACGAGCAGTACTTC. It translates to CASAQGFRYEQYF.